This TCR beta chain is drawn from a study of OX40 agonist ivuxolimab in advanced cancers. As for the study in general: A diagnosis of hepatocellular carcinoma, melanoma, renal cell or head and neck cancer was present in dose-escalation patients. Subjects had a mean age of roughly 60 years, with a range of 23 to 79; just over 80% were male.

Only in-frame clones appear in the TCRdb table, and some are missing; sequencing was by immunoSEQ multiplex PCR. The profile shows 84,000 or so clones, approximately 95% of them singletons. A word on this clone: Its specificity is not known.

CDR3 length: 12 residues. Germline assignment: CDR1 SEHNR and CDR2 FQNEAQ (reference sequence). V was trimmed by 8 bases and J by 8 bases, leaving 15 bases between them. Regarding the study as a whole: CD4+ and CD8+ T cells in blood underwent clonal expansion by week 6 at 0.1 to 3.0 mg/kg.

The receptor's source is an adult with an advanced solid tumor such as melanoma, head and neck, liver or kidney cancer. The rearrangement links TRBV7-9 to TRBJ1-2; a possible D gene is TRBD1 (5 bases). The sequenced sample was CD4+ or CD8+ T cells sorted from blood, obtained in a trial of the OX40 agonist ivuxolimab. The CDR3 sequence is CASLRRGGGYTF. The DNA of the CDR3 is TGTGCCAGCCTAAGACGGGGCGGCGGCTACACCTTC.